These T cell receptor beta chains were read from a single sample in a study of T cell repertoires in cytomegalovirus infection. Each CDR3 protein is one row after TCRdb ran MiXCR on the reads. The data hold some 170,000 distinct CDR3 sequences, with approximately 18% observed a single time. The specimen was CD8+ T cells from PBMCs. The receptors here all came from a human donor in good health (CMV status not recorded). Some clones in this sample may be carry-over from other donors' samples. The CDR3 runs from the conserved cysteine through the conserved F or W. The D gene is left open where the match is weak. Clone size is not always given. Where it is, it says once, few, many or a class for expanded clones.

.,TRBJ1-2,.,TRBV12-3/TRBV12-4,TGTGCCAGCAGTCCTGGACAGCTCCCGGGCTACACCTTC,CASSPGQLPGYTF
.,TRBJ2-3,few,TRBV11-2,TGTGCCAGCAGCTTAGGTGCTGAATTCGGCACAGATACGCAGTATTTT,CASSLGAEFGTDTQYF
TRBD2,TRBJ2-1,.,TRBV27,TGTGCCAGCAGTCCCCTAGCGGGGGGTAAGAATGAGCAGTTCTTC,CASSPLAGGKNEQFF
.,TRBJ1-1,few,TRBV5-1,TGCGCCAGCAGCTTGGGGAGCGTTGGAACTGAAGCTTTCTTT,CASSLGSVGTEAFF
TRBD1,TRBJ2-2,.,TRBV7-9,TGTGCCAGCAGCTGGGGACAGGGGGCCGGGGAGCTGTTTTTT,CASSWGQGAGELFF
.,TRBJ1-1,.,TRBV6-6,TGTGCCAGCAGTTACCCCGGTTTAGGGGGTGGTACTGAAGCTTTCTTT,CASSYPGLGGGTEAFF
.,TRBJ2-3,once,TRBV6-2/TRBV6-3,TGTGCCAGCAGTTACGTCGGGGGAAGCACAGATACGCAGTATTTT,CASSYVGGSTDTQYF
.,TRBJ1-1,few,TRBV2,TGTGCCAGCCCAAGGGGAACTGAAGCTTTCTTT,CASPRGTEAFF
.,TRBJ2-5,.,TRBV7-8,TGTGCCAGCAGCCTTCCAGCACAGCGGGTCGTGAAGACCCAGTACTTC,CASSLPAQRVVKTQYF
.,TRBJ1-1,.,TRBV7-2,TGTGCCAGCAGCCGCATGGGGGACCAGGGGTGGAGGGCTGAAGCTTTCTTT,CASSRMGDQGWRAEAFF
TRBD2,TRBJ2-5,.,TRBV7-2,TGTGCCAGCAGCTTTGGGGGACTAGCGGGGGGAACTCGAGAGACCCAGTACTTC,CASSFGGLAGGTRETQYF
TRBD2,TRBJ2-3,few,TRBV10-2,TGCGCCAGCAGCTGGACTAGCGGGGGGGCAGATATGCAGTATTTT,CASSWTSGGADMQYF
.,TRBJ1-1,.,TRBV6-1,TGTGCCAGCACCCACCAGGAGGGCACTGAAGCTTTCTTT,CASTHQEGTEAFF
.,TRBJ2-7,few,TRBV6-8,TGTGCCAGCAGCCCTCGGTTGGGAACGGACGAGCAGTACTTC,CASSPRLGTDEQYF
.,TRBJ2-3,few,TRBV2,TGTGCCAGCAGTGATTGGGTGACGATAAGCACAGATACGCAGTATTTT,CASSDWVTISTDTQYF
.,TRBJ2-7,few,TRBV19,TGTGCCAGTAGTCGGTTAGCCCCATACTACGAGCAGTACTTC,CASSRLAPYYEQYF
TRBD2,TRBJ2-2,few,TRBV7-9,TGTGCCAGCAGCGCTTTAGCGGGGGGGCCAAACACCGGGGAGCTGTTTTTT,CASSALAGGPNTGELFF